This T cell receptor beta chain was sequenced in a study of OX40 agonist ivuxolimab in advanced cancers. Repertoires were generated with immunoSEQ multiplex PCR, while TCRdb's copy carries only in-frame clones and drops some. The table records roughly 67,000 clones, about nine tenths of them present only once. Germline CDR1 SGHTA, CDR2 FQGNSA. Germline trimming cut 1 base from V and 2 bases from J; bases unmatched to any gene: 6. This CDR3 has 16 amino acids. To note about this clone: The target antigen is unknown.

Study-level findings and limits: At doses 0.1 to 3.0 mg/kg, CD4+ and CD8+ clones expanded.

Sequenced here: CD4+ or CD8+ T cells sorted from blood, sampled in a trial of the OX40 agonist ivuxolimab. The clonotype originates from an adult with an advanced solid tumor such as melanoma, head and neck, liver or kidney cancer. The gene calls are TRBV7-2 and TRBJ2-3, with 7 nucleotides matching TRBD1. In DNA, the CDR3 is TGTGCCAGCAGCTTAGTTCCAGGGGGATCCACAGATACGCAGTATTTT. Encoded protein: CASSLVPGGSTDTQYF.